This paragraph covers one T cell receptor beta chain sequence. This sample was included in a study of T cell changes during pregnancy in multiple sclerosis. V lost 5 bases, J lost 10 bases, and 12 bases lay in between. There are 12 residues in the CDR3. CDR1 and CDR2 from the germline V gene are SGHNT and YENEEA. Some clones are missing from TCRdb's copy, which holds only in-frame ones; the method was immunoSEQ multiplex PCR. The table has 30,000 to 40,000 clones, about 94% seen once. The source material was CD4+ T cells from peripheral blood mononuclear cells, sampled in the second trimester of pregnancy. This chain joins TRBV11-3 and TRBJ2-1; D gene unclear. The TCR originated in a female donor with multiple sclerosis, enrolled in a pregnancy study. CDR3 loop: CASSPMSGEQFF. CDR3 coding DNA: TGTGCCAGCAGCCCCATGTCCGGGGAGCAGTTCTTC.